These T cell receptor beta chains were read from a single sample in a study of shared clonotypes between healthy human individuals. Sequencing used immunoSEQ multiplex PCR; TCRdb keeps in-frame clones, though not all of them. The data contain more than 600,000 clones, about 91% of them seen just once; the ten biggest clones take up 24%. Material: naive CD8+ T cells sorted from blood. Receptors originate from a man younger than 45 in good health. Both conserved end residues are trimmed from each CDR3. The D gene is left open where the match is weak.

V: TRBV9; J: TRBJ2-1; D: NA; CDR3: ASSAPPGPWNEQF
V: TRBV5-4; J: TRBJ2-7; D: NA; CDR3: ASSSISGAATYEQY
V: TRBV2; J: TRBJ1-3; D: NA; CDR3: ASSPRPPGGHGNTIY
V: TRBV11-2; J: TRBJ2-3; D: NA; CDR3: ASSLIGSPDTQY
V: TRBV4-3; J: TRBJ2-3; D: NA; CDR3: ASSQDNHPSRGTDTQY
V: TRBV9; J: TRBJ2-7; D: NA; CDR3: ASSEGVFSYEQY
V: TRBV14; J: TRBJ2-7; D: NA; CDR3: ASSHSGDYEQY
V: TRBV5-1; J: TRBJ2-3; D: NA; CDR3: ASTGHSASTDTQY
V: TRBV14; J: TRBJ2-2; D: TRBD1; CDR3: ASSLGQGVRRELF
V: TRBV4-1; J: TRBJ2-7; D: TRBD1; CDR3: ASSQPPGQGVYEQY
V: TRBV6-1; J: TRBJ2-5; D: TRBD1; CDR3: ASRSTGGRRETQY
V: TRBV7-9; J: TRBJ2-1; D: NA; CDR3: ASSLVVSEQF
V: TRBV4-3; J: TRBJ2-1; D: TRBD2; CDR3: ASSPGLAGGPSNEQF
V: TRBV5-5; J: TRBJ2-3; D: TRBD2; CDR3: ASSLVGGGPSTDTQY
V: TRBV25-1; J: TRBJ2-7; D: NA; CDR3: ASSERSVAGGIYEQY
V: TRBV27; J: TRBJ1-1; D: TRBD1; CDR3: ASSQSGGKYTEAF
V: TRBV15; J: TRBJ2-1; D: TRBD2; CDR3: ATSRGRTSGRLEQF
V: TRBV4-1; J: TRBJ2-7; D: NA; CDR3: AAAGENYEQY